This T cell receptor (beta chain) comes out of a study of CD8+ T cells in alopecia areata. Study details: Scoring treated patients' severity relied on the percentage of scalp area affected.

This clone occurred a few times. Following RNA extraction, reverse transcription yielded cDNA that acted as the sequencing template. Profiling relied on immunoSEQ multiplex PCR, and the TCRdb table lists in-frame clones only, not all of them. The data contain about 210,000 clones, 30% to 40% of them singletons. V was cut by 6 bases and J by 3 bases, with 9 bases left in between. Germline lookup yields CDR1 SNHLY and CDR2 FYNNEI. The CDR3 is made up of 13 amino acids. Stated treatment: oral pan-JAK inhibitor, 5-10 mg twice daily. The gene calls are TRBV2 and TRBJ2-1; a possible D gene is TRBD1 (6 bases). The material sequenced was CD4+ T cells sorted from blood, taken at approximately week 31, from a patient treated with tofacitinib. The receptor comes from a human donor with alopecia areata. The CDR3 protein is CASRGTNYNEQFF. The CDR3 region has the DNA TGTGCCAGCAGAGGGACAAACTACAATGAGCAGTTCTTC.